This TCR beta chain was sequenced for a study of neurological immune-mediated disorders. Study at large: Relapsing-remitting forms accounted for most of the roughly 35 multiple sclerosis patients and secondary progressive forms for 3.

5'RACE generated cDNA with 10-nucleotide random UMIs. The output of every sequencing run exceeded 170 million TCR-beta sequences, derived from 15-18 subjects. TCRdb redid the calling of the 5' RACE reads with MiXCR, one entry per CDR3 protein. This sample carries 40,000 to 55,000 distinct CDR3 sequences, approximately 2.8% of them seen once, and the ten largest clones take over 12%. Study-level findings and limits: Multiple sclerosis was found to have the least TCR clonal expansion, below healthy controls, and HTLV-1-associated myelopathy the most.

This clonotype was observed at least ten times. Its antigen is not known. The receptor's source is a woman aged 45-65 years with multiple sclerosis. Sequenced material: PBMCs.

DNA for the CDR3: TGTGCCACCAGTGATTTACCAGTCGGCGGGGAGCTGTTTTTT. Protein sequence: CATSDLPVGGELFF. The chain recombines TRBV24-1 with TRBJ2-2, with D unclear. The germline V and J ends were trimmed by 1 base and 7 bases, with 9 bases remaining between them. CDR1 and CDR2 from the germline V gene are KGHDR and SFDVKD. The CDR3 is 14 residues long.